The T cell receptor (beta chain) under discussion was sequenced for a study of T cell responses to AZD1222 COVID-19 vaccine. Profiling relied on immunoSEQ multiplex PCR, and the TCRdb table lists in-frame clones only, not all of them. The sample has some 150,000 clones, 90% seen once. The TCR sequence derives from an adult who received the AZD1222 COVID-19 vaccine. The sequenced sample was peripheral blood, obtained 28 days after the second AZD1222 dose.

The CDR3 DNA follows: TGTGCCAGCAGCCCAATGGGGACAGGGCAGGGCGGGGAGCTGTTTTTT. This translates into CASSPMGTGQGGELFF. V usage is TRBV7-7 and J usage is TRBJ2-2, with 9 bases fitting TRBD1. Germline V lookup: CDR1 SSHAT, CDR2 FNYEAQ (reference sequence). The CDR3 consists of 16 residues. The V gene end was trimmed by 5 bases and the J gene end by 7 bases; junction bases not matched to a gene: 11.